The sequence of this TCR beta chain was determined in a study of CD4+ T cells in melanoma. The V gene lost 8 bases and the J gene lost 3 bases, with 26 bases spanning the gap. This CDR3 spans 17 amino acids. CDR1 ENHRY and CDR2 SYGVKD come from the germline V gene. Method: immunoSEQ multiplex PCR; TCRdb's copy keeps in-frame clones and lacks some. The sample carries 40,000 to 50,000 clones, 85% to 90% recorded once. What was sequenced was peripheral blood. The sequence derives from a human donor with melanoma. The chain is built from TRBV10-3 and TRBJ2-7; D might be TRBD1 or TRBD2, each matching 7 bases. This CDR3 is CAIGGRQGAAEDYEQYF. The CDR3 DNA is TGTGCCATCGGCGGGAGACAGGGTGCTGCGGAGGACTACGAGCAGTACTTC.